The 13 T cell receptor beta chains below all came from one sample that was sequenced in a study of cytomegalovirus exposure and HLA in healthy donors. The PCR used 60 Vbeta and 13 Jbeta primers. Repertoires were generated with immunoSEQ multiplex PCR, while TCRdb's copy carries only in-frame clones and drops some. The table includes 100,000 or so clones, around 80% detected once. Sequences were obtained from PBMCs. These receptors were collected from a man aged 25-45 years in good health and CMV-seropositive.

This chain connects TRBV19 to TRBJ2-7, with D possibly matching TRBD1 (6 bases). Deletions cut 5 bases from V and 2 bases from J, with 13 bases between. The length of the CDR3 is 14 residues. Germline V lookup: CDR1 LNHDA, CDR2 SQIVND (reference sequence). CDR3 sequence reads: CASSLRTATYEQYF. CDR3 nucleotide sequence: TGTGCCAGTAGTCTCCGGACAGCCACCTACGAGCAGTACTTC.

CDR3 protein: CASSRSIAVNTEAFF. CDR3 DNA sequence: TGTGCCAGCAGCCGGTCGATTGCGGTGAACACTGAAGCTTTCTTT. The chain employs TRBV9 and TRBJ1-1; D ambiguous. The CDR3 loop spans 15 amino acids. Germline lookup yields CDR1 SGDLS and CDR2 YYNGEE. Trimming cost V 4 bases and J 0 bases, with 13 bases left between them.

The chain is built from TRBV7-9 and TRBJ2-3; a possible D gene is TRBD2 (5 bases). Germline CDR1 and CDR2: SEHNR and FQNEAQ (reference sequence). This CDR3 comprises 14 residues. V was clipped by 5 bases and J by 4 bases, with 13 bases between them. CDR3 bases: TGTGCCAGCAGCCCGGAGGATTACGCAGATACGCAGTATTTT. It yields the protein CASSPEDYADTQYF.

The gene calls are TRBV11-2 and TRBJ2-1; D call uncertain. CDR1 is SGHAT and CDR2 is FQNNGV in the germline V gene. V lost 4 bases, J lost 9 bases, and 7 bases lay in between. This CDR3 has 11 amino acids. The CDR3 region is CASSSSSEQFF. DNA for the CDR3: TGTGCCAGCAGCTCCTCGAGTGAGCAGTTCTTC.

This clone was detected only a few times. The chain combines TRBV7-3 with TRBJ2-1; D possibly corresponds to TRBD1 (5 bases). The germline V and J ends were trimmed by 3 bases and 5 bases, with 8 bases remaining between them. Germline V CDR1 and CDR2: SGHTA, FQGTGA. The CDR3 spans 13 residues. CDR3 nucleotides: TGTGCCAGCAGCTTTAGCAGGGACAATGAGCAGTTCTTC. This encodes CASSFSRDNEQFF.

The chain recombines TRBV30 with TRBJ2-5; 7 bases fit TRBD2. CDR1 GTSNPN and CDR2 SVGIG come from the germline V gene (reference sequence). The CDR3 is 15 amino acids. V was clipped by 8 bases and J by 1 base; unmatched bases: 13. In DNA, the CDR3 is TGTGCCCGAAAGAAACACGAGCGGGGCCAAGAGACCCAGTACTTC. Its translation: CARKKHERGQETQYF.

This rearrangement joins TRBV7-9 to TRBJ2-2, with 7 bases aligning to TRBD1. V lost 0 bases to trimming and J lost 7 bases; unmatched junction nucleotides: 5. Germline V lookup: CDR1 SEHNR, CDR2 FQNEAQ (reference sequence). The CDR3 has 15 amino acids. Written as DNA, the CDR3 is TGTGCCAGCAGCTTAGCGGGACAGAGGTACGGGGAGCTGTTTTTT. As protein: CASSLAGQRYGELFF.

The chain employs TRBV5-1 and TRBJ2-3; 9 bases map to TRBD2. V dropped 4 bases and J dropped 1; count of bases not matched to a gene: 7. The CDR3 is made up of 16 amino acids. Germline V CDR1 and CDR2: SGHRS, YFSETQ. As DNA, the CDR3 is TGCGCCAGCAGCCCGGGGACTAGCTCAGGCACAGATACGCAGTATTTT. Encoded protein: CASSPGTSSGTDTQYF.

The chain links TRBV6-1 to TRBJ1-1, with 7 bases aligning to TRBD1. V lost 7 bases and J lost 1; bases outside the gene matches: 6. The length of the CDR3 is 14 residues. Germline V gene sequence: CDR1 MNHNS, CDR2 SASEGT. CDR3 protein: CASIRQGTNTEAFF. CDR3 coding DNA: TGTGCCAGCATCCGACAGGGTACGAACACTGAAGCTTTCTTT.

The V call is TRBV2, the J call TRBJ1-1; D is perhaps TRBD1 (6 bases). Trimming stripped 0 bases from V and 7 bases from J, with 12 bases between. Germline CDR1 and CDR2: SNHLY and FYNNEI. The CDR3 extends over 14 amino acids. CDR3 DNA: TGTGCCAGCAGTGAAGCTCCCGGGACAAGTGAAGCTTTCTTT. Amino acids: CASSEAPGTSEAFF.

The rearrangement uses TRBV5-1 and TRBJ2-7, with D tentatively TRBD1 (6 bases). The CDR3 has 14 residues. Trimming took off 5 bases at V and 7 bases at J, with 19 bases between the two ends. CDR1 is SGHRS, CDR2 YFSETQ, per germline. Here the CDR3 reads CASRFLQGTGEQYF. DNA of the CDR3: TGCGCCAGCAGATTTCTCCAGGGGACGGGGGAGCAGTACTTC.

Written as DNA, the CDR3 is TGTGCTAGTGGTTCATCCCCAGATACGCAGTATTTT. Amino acid sequence: CASGSSPDTQYF. The chain is built from TRBV12-5 and TRBJ2-3, with unresolved D. This CDR3 region has 12 residues. Germline CDR1 and CDR2: LGHNT and FRNRAP. Trimming removed 4 bases from V and 4 bases from J, with 6 bases in between.

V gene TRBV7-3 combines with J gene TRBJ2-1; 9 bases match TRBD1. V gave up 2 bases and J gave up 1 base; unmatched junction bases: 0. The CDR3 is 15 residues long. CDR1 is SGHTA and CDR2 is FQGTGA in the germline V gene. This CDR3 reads CASSLDRGSYNEQFF. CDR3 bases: TGTGCCAGCAGCTTAGACAGGGGGTCCTACAATGAGCAGTTCTTC.